This TCR beta chain was observed in a study of somatic mutations in cytotoxic T cells in rheumatoid arthritis. As to this clone: Its antigen remains unknown.

The study, taken as a whole, reports: For CD8+ T-cell clonality, rheumatoid arthritis patients and age-matched healthy controls did not differ significantly. In about an eighth of the roughly 60 patients, the largest CD8+ clone exceeded 20% of CD8+ cells.

Profiled with immunoSEQ multiplex PCR; TCRdb holds only in-frame clones, not every one. The sample includes more than 3,500 clones, 70% to 80% seen only once; the top ten take 7%. This CDR3 has 16 amino acids. Germline assignment: CDR1 MNHEY and CDR2 SMNVEV (reference sequence). V lost 6 bases to trimming and J lost 9 bases; unmatched junction nucleotides: 17. The clonotype comes from an adult with rheumatoid arthritis. The V and J genes are TRBV27 and TRBJ2-1; 7 bases map to TRBD2. What was sequenced was CD8+ T cells sorted from blood. The CDR3 protein is CASSLVVGPGRGEQFF. CDR3 in DNA: TGTGCCAGCAGCCTGGTAGTGGGGCCGGGGAGGGGTGAGCAGTTCTTC.